These 26 T cell receptor beta chains were sequenced from one sample in a study of T cell responses to AZD1222 COVID-19 vaccine. Measured with immunoSEQ multiplex PCR; TCRdb has only the in-frame clones, and not every one. The top ten hold more than 4.5% of the sample, which has about 120,000 clones, 85% to 95% seen once. Sequenced material: peripheral blood, taken 28 days after the second AZD1222 dose. These receptors were collected from an adult who received the AZD1222 COVID-19 vaccine.

The CDR3 region has the DNA TGTGCCAGCAGCCCAAGGACTAGCGGGAGTTACAATGAGCAGTTCTTC. Its translation is CASSPRTSGSYNEQFF. The chain uses TRBV5-4 and TRBJ2-1, with 13 bases identical to TRBD2. From germline, CDR1 is SGHNT and CDR2 YYREEE (reference sequence). Germline trimming cut 4 bases from V and 4 bases from J; bases unmatched to any gene: 5. CDR3 size: 16 residues.

The rearrangement uses TRBV18 and TRBJ1-3, with a possible D match to TRBD1 (6 bases). Trimming took 2 bases from V and 8 from J, leaving 10 bases between them. The CDR3 totals 13 residues. Germline CDR1 reads KGHSH; CDR2 reads LQKENI. CDR3 nucleotide sequence: TGTGCCAGCTCACCAGCGGGACACGACACCATATATTTT. Translating it yields CASSPAGHDTIYF.

The chain has TRBV2 and TRBJ1-1; tentative D call: TRBD1 (5 bases). Germline V gives CDR1 SNHLY, CDR2 FYNNEI. CDR3 size: 15 residues. V was cut by 0 bases and J by 0 bases, with 8 bases left in between. The CDR3 DNA reads as TGTGCCAGCAGTGAAGCAGGGGTTATGAACACTGAAGCTTTCTTT. Its protein is CASSEAGVMNTEAFF.

The genes are TRBV7-9 and TRBJ2-1; D uncertain. The germline V and J ends were trimmed by 5 bases and 7 bases, with 6 bases remaining between them. This CDR3 has 11 residues. Germline CDR1 reads SEHNR; CDR2 reads FQNEAQ (reference sequence). CDR3 nucleotide sequence: TGTGCCAGCAGCGCTCAAAATGAGCAGTTCTTC. Residues: CASSAQNEQFF.

This clone came up once. The rearrangement joins TRBV5-1 to TRBJ2-7; 11 nucleotides align to TRBD2. The germline gives CDR1 SGHRS, CDR2 YFSETQ. The J segment lost 3 bases and the V segment lost 2 bases, leaving 4 bases of the junction unmatched. This CDR3 spans 15 amino acids. The CDR3 loop is CASSFSTSGSYEQYF. The DNA of the CDR3 is TGCGCCAGCAGCTTTAGTACTAGCGGGAGCTACGAGCAGTACTTC.

This rearrangement joins TRBV3-1 (or the pseudogene TRBV3-2) to TRBJ2-1, with 12 bases lining up with TRBD2. Per germline, CDR1 LGHDT and CDR2 YNNKEL (reference sequence). CDR3 length: 15 residues. Germline trimming cut 4 bases from V and 8 bases from J; bases unmatched to any gene: 6. The CDR3 sequence is CASSLTSGGTHEQFF. In DNA, the CDR3 is TGTGCCAGCAGCCTGACTAGCGGGGGTACACATGAGCAGTTCTTC.

This clone showed up just once. The chain recombines TRBV6-5 with TRBJ2-7; 7 bases fit TRBD2. CDR3 length: 14 residues. Trimming removed 7 bases from V and 6 bases from J; junction bases left unmatched: 12. Germline CDR1 and CDR2: MNHEY and SVGAGI. The CDR3 spells CASNPILGGVEQYF. CDR3 nucleotide sequence: TGTGCCAGCAATCCGATTCTGGGGGGGGTCGAGCAGTACTTC.

The chain joins TRBV18 to TRBJ1-2, with D tentatively TRBD1 (5 bases). Trimming removed 3 bases at V and 8 bases at J, with 16 bases between. CDR1 is KGHSH, CDR2 LQKENI, per germline. There are 14 residues in the CDR3. The CDR3 DNA reads as TGTGCCAGCTCACCTTCGAGGGGCGGTCAAGGCTACACCTTC. Translating gives CASSPSRGGQGYTF.

This clone was counted once. The V gene is TRBV6-5, the J gene TRBJ2-2, with TRBD2 matching 9 bases. J lost 6 bases, V lost 6 bases, and 8 bases had no gene match. From germline, CDR1 is MNHEY and CDR2 SVGAGI. The CDR3 is 15 residues long. CDR3 DNA sequence: TGTGCCAGCAGGCTGGGACTAGCTTCTGCCGGGGAGCTGTTTTTT. It encodes CASRLGLASAGELFF.

This chain uses TRBV28 with TRBJ1-6; D is uncertain. This CDR3 is built from 14 residues. Germline V gives CDR1 MDHEN, CDR2 SYDVKM. The V gene lost 6 bases and the J gene lost 10 bases, with 16 bases spanning the gap. CDR3 coding DNA: TGTGCCAGCAGCTCGGAGATGTTGTACTCACCCCTCCACTTT. It encodes CASSSEMLYSPLHF. The complete variable domain, with remaining parts taken from reference TRBV28 and TRBJ1-6, reads DVKVTQSSRYLVKRTGEKVFLECVQDMDHENMFWYRQDPGLGLRLIYFSYDVKMKEKGDIPEGYSVSREKKERFSLILESASTNQTSMYLCASSSEMLYSPLHFGNGTRLTVT.

The rearrangement links TRBV6-2 or TRBV6-3 to TRBJ1-1; D is perhaps TRBD1 (5 bases). The CDR3 loop spans 15 amino acids. V lost 0 bases, J lost 1 base, and 9 bases lay in between. CDR1 and CDR2 (germline): MNHEY, SVGEGT. CDR3 region: CASSYSTARNTEAFF. The CDR3 DNA follows: TGTGCCAGCAGTTACTCGACAGCGAGGAACACTGAAGCTTTCTTT.

The chain combines TRBV7-8 with TRBJ1-5; D perhaps matches TRBD1 (5 bases). The V gene's germline CDR1 is SGHVS and CDR2 FQNEAQ. Trimming cost V 2 bases and J 4 bases, with 6 bases left between them. The CDR3 is 13 amino acids. The CDR3 sequence is CASSLRQNQPQHF. CDR3 DNA sequence: TGTGCCAGCAGCTTACGACAGAATCAGCCCCAGCATTTT.

The genes are TRBV7-2 and TRBJ2-7; D call uncertain. The V end lost 3 bases, the J end lost 6 bases, and 15 bases lay between the germline ends. CDR1 and CDR2 from the germline V gene are SGHTA and FQGNSA. CDR3 length equals 14 residues. The CDR3 bases are TGTGCCAGCAGCTTTGAACCAGTGTTAAGCGAGCAGTACTTC. Amino acids: CASSFEPVLSEQYF.

This clone was detected once. The V and J genes are TRBV5-1 and TRBJ1-3; D may be TRBD1 (6 bases). Germline CDR1 is SGHRS and CDR2 is YFSETQ. The CDR3 covers 14 residues. V gave up 7 bases and J gave up 0 bases, with 11 bases separating them. The CDR3 reads CASQRDNSGNTIYF. In DNA form, the CDR3 reads TGCGCCAGCCAGCGGGACAACTCTGGAAACACCATATATTTT. Full variable domain (missing parts from reference TRBV5-1 and TRBJ1-3): KAGVTQTPRYLIKTRGQQVTLSCSPISGHRSVSWYQQTPGQGLQFLFEYFSETQRNKGNFPGRFSGRQFSNSRSEMNVSTLELGDSALYLCASQRDNSGNTIYFGEGSWLTVV.

For the CDR3, the DNA is TGTGCCAGCACTGCCGGACTAACCAACTCCTACGAGCAGTACTTC. It specifies CASTAGLTNSYEQYF. The chain joins TRBV6-5 to TRBJ2-7, with D perhaps matching TRBD2 (6 bases). V was trimmed by 7 bases and J by 0 bases, leaving 16 bases between them. This CDR3 region has 15 residues. Germline CDR1 is MNHEY and CDR2 is SVGAGI.

The genes are TRBV3-1 (or the pseudogene TRBV3-2) and TRBJ1-2; D not resolved. CDR3 length: 12 residues. V was pared by 1 base and J by 8 bases, with 8 bases between. The germline CDR1 and CDR2 sequences are LGHDT and YNNKEL (reference sequence). The DNA for the CDR3 is TGTGCCAGCAGCCAAGTTAGATTCGGCTACACCTTC. Translating it yields CASSQVRFGYTF.

This clone was observed a handful of times. J is TRBJ1-1 and V is TRBV4-1; 9 bases are shared with TRBD1. Per germline, CDR1 MGHRA and CDR2 YSYEKL. V was clipped by 8 bases and J by 5 bases; unmatched bases: 0. The CDR3 loop spans 11 amino acids. Here the CDR3 reads CASGTGTEAFF. CDR3 nucleotides: TGCGCCAGCGGGACAGGGACTGAAGCTTTCTTT.

The J gene is TRBJ1-5, the V gene TRBV6-2 or TRBV6-3; D call uncertain. Trimming shortened V by 1 base and J by 3 bases, and 10 bases separated the two germline ends. The length of the CDR3 is 15 residues. Germline lookup yields CDR1 MNHEY and CDR2 SVGEGT. The CDR3 DNA sequence: TGTGCCAGCAGTTACTTTTGGGGATCCAATCAGCCCCAGCATTTT. It specifies CASSYFWGSNQPQHF.

This chain links TRBV9 with TRBJ2-2; TRBD1 or TRBD2 may be the D gene (5 bases each). This CDR3 spans 16 amino acids. The germline V gene encodes CDR1 SGDLS and CDR2 YYNGEE. Between the trimmed V and J ends, which lost 3 bases and 2 bases, there was a span of 14 bases. The CDR3 bases are TGTGCCAGCAGCGCCCCGGGACCGGTCAACACCGGGGAGCTGTTTTTT. Its protein is CASSAPGPVNTGELFF. The full variable domain, rest sourced from reference TRBV9 and TRBJ2-2, is DSGVTQTPKHLITATGQRVTLRCSPRSGDLSVYWYQQSLDQGLQFLIQYYNGEERAKGNILERFSAQQFPDLHSELNLSSLELGDSALYFCASSAPGPVNTGELFFGEGSRLTVL.

The chain recombines TRBV9 with TRBJ1-5, with 8 positions matching TRBD1. The CDR3 consists of 15 residues. The germline gives CDR1 SGDLS, CDR2 YYNGEE. The trim removed 2 bases at V and 5 bases at J, leaving 6 bases unmatched. The CDR3 is CASSVQGAADQPQHF. CDR3 sequence (DNA): TGTGCCAGCAGCGTCCAGGGGGCCGCCGATCAGCCCCAGCATTTT. Full variable domain (outside the CDR3, taken from reference TRBV9 and TRBJ1-5): DSGVTQTPKHLITATGQRVTLRCSPRSGDLSVYWYQQSLDQGLQFLIQYYNGEERAKGNILERFSAQQFPDLHSELNLSSLELGDSALYFCASSVQGAADQPQHFGDGTRLSIL.

In regard to this clone: Within the sample, other DNA sequences also encode this same CDR3. V and J are TRBV2 and TRBJ1-5; D is undetermined. The germline gives CDR1 SNHLY, CDR2 FYNNEI. This CDR3 has 12 residues. V lost 8 bases and J lost 0, with 5 bases in between. For the CDR3, the DNA is TGTGCCAGCGGCGATAGCAATCAGCCCCAGCATTTT. Its translation is CASGDSNQPQHF.

This clone was picked up one time. This CDR3 is CSARDLRGYTF. The DNA for the CDR3 is TGCAGTGCTAGAGATCTTAGGGGCTACACCTTC. The chain links TRBV20-1 to TRBJ1-2; unclear D gene. In germline, CDR1 is DFQATT, CDR2 SNEGSKA (reference sequence). This CDR3 has 11 residues. The V end was cut by 0 bases, the J end by 8 bases, with 7 bases between.

This sequence joins TRBV29-1 and TRBJ1-5, with 8 bases matching TRBD1. Germline loops: CDR1 SQVTM, CDR2 ANQGSEA. Trimming at V came to 7 bases and at J to 7 bases, leaving 9 bases not matched to a gene. The CDR3 covers 13 residues. CDR3 DNA sequence: TGCAGCGCCACAGGGGGATTGGACCAGCCCCAGCATTTT. Protein sequence: CSATGGLDQPQHF.

A word on this clone: The junction shows a germline mismatch at one end, possibly a read error. V usage is TRBV7-7 and J usage is TRBJ2-5, with 10 bases fitting TRBD2. This CDR3 is 15 amino acids long. CDR1 and CDR2 (germline): SSHAT, FNYEAQ (reference sequence). The CDR3 bases are TGTGCTAGCAGCCAACTAGCGGGGATCCAAGAGACCCAGTACTTC. This encodes CASSQLAGIQETQYF.

This CDR3 is CASSQPQGIGQPQHF. CDR3 nucleotides: TGTGCCAGCAGTCAACCACAGGGAATTGGTCAGCCCCAGCATTTT. V usage is TRBV6-6 and J usage is TRBJ1-5, with D perhaps matching TRBD1 (6 bases). Trimming left V 5 bases short and J 6 bases short, with 17 bases between. This CDR3 region has 15 residues. Germline-derived CDR1 and CDR2 are MNHNY and SVGAGI (reference sequence).

V and J are TRBV18 and TRBJ1-1; D call uncertain. Trimming cost V 2 bases and J 2 bases, with 3 bases left between them. This CDR3 comprises 12 residues. CDR1 is KGHSH, CDR2 LQKENI, per germline. The CDR3, as DNA: TGTGCCAGCTCACCAGGCAACACTGAAGCTTTCTTT. Protein product: CASSPGNTEAFF.